One T cell receptor beta chain is described in this entry. Its binding antigen is unknown. It has no much larger one-base neighbor in the sample; base qualities were not kept. CD4+ and CD8+ cells were isolated by positive magnetic bead selection on an AutoMACS, and purity was checked by flow cytometry. A TCR V beta antibody panel was used in flow cytometry to screen first for clonal expansions, which were then characterized by TCRB deep sequencing of sorted CD8+ fractions. Peripheral blood mononuclear cells were obtained using density gradient separation with Ficoll-Paque PLUS. DNA was extracted from CD4-enriched, CD8-enriched or PBMC samples with Nucleospin Tissue or Tissue XS kits and quantified with a Qubit 2.0 fluorometer. This sample is part of a study of somatic mutations in cytotoxic T cells in rheumatoid arthritis (dated by TCRdb to 2015 to 2018). Turning to the overall study: Patient peripheral blood (just under 31 ml EDTA) was drawn right after diagnosis and before any treatment started. Some T-cell populations stained with V beta antibodies were sorted by flow on a FACSAria II or Sony SH800 to nearly 100% purity, with sorted V beta1+ cells additionally subjected to TCRB sequencing. In newly diagnosed rheumatoid arthritis without treatment, the study examined if expanded CD8+ T-cell clones harbor somatic mutations, relying on TCRB deep sequencing to characterize clonality. For 55 to 70 rheumatoid arthritis patients and more than 15 healthy controls, TCRB deep sequencing was carried out. Patient and control groups had essentially identical median ages. Study-wide findings and limitations: No adjustment for multiple comparisons was made for the slight TRBV07 underrepresentation in patients. CD8+ clonality increased with age in patients (Spearman r ≈ 0.46) but not in healthy controls. Several identical CD8+ TCRB sequences were found in both blood and synovial fluid, and in 8 of 65 patients the largest CD8+ clone exceeded 20% of CD8+ cells. Rheumatoid arthritis patients and age-matched healthy controls did not significantly differ in CD8+ T-cell clonality. It was unknown which antigens the expanded CD8+ clones targeted, and their absence from virus-specific databases did not exclude viral specificity.

V is shortened by 3 bases, J by 2 bases, and the region joining them spans 12 bases. Reading the germline V gene (reference sequence) gives CDR1 SGHKS and CDR2 YYEKEE. Measured from the cysteine to the phenylalanine, the CDR3 is 15 residues long. This entry keeps only the CDR3 DNA: 45 bases, framed from base 1. The immunoSEQ assay was applied to genomic DNA for TCRB CDR3 sequencing. In the paper's pipeline: Published virus-specific TCRB sequences were compared with patient CD8+ clones larger than 1%, and only a few matches were found. Nothing other than productive TCRB rearrangements was included in the analyses. A clone was defined by a unique TCRB CDR3 sequence, and clonality was computed as a productive clonality index based on Shannon entropy. The template counts of each clone relative to the total templates per sample were used to calculate repertoire overlap between two samples. Flow cytometry-measured V-gene usage correlated with V-gene usage from TCRB sequencing, with a Spearman r of roughly 0.56. This is the immuneACCESS table as TCRdb keeps it, with only in-frame sequences that have V and J called. A part of the clones is gone; compared with another copy, unresolved V genes explain less than half, and the rest is unexplained. Clonal size and the V and J genes are those of that table, whereas D and trimming came from the DNA. The sample data list roughly 6,000 clones, and around 73% of these were observed just once. The ten largest account for roughly 28% of the sample.

Sequencing input: CD8+ T cells sorted from blood. The TCR comes from an adult with rheumatoid arthritis. The rearrangement combines TRBV5-5 with TRBJ1-3; the best D guess is TRBD1, with 6 bases matching. The bases are TGTGCCAGCAGCTCCGGGGGGGCGCCTGGAAACACCATATATTTT. Its product reads: CASSSGGAPGNTIYF.